This TCR beta chain is from a study of cytomegalovirus exposure and HLA in healthy donors. The overall study: A prior analysis found 100 million to 140 million unique TCR beta sequences from around 180 million T cells.

Findings of the study overall: A later analysis linked a missense variant in DCLRE1C to the trimming of TCR beta V and J genes.

Germline V gene data show CDR1 as ENHRY and CDR2 as SYGVKD. This CDR3 has 14 amino acids. The V gene lost 0 bases and the J gene lost 7 bases, with 12 bases spanning the gap. PCR was performed using 60 Vbeta and 13 Jbeta primers. Original methodology: The authors later counted approximately 80 million unique TCR beta chains, 9.5 million to 13 million of them shared. Sequencing used immunoSEQ multiplex PCR; TCRdb keeps in-frame clones, though not all of them. For V, J and clone size, that table is used; D and trimming come from the DNA. The sample lists about 150,000 clones; 68% were seen once. This clone was seen a handful of times. The target antigen is unknown.

The clonotype comes from a man aged 55 to 70 in good health and CMV-seronegative. V usage is TRBV10-3 and J usage is TRBJ1-1; D remains ambiguous. What was sequenced was PBMCs. The CDR3 region is CAISESRSVIEAFF. For the CDR3, the DNA is TGTGCCATCAGTGAGTCCCGCAGCGTGATTGAAGCTTTCTTT.